The 18 T cell receptor beta chains below were found in one sample sequenced in a study of T cell responses to AZD1222 COVID-19 vaccine. Libraries were prepared by immunoSEQ multiplex PCR; TCRdb keeps only in-frame clonotypes and omits some of them. Of fewer than 300,000 clones listed, more than 85% were seen once; the top ten hold 0.55%. The source material was peripheral blood, sampled on day 0 of AZD1222 vaccination. The receptors shown here come from an adult in good health.

The chain joins TRBV6-2 or TRBV6-3 to TRBJ2-7, with D possibly being TRBD1 (5 bases). CDR1 MNHEY and CDR2 SVGEGT come from the germline V gene. The V and J ends lost 5 bases and 7 bases respectively, with 21 bases between them. The CDR3 has 15 residues. The CDR3 nucleotides read TGTGCCAGCAGTACCTCGGACATCTCTCTACGGGAGCAGTACTTC. Translated, it gives CASSTSDISLREQYF.

J is TRBJ1-2 and V is TRBV4-2; D is uncertain. The CDR3 is 16 residues long. The germline CDR1 and CDR2 sequences are LGHNA and YNFKEQ. Trimming left V 0 bases short and J 5 bases short, with 16 bases between. The DNA for the CDR3 is TGTGCCAGCAGCCAAGAGCCCGGCCATCGGAATTATGGCTACACCTTC. This codes for CASSQEPGHRNYGYTF.

The chain has TRBV2 and TRBJ2-7; TRBD1 matches 9 bases. This CDR3 comprises 15 residues. Germline V gene data show CDR1 as SNHLY and CDR2 as FYNNEI. Germline trimming cut 5 bases from V and 5 bases from J; bases unmatched to any gene: 10. The chain's CDR3 is CASSTRGTGRDEQYF. The CDR3 region has the DNA TGTGCCAGCAGTACAAGGGGGACAGGGCGAGACGAGCAGTACTTC.

V gene TRBV11-2 combines with J gene TRBJ2-1; D remains ambiguous. This CDR3 region has 14 residues. Germline values: CDR1 SGHAT, CDR2 FQNNGV. V lost 3 bases and J lost 1, with 7 bases in between. CDR3: CASSFDRSYNEQFF. CDR3 in DNA: TGTGCCAGCAGCTTCGATCGGTCCTACAATGAGCAGTTCTTC.

The chain couples TRBV3-1 (or the pseudogene TRBV3-2) to TRBJ2-7; a possible D gene is TRBD2 (5 bases). The CDR3 has 14 amino acids. CDR1 LGHDT and CDR2 YNNKEL come from the germline V gene (reference sequence). V was cut by 4 bases and J by 5 bases, with 15 bases left in between. The CDR3 here is CASSPLASLDEQYF. CDR3 nucleotides: TGTGCCAGCAGCCCCCTCGCTAGCCTCGACGAGCAGTACTTC.

As for this clone: Within the sample, other DNA sequences also encode this same CDR3. The chain uses TRBV28 and TRBJ1-6; 9 bases agree with TRBD1. This CDR3 spans 13 amino acids. Germline lookup yields CDR1 MDHEN and CDR2 SYDVKM. V lost 6 bases, J lost 8 bases, and 2 bases stayed unmatched. The CDR3 sequence is CASRRQGDSPLHF. In nucleotides, the CDR3 is TGTGCCAGCAGACGACAGGGGGATTCACCCCTCCACTTT.

The chain carries TRBV28 and TRBJ1-5, with D possibly matching TRBD1 (5 bases). With 2 bases removed from V and 2 bases from J, the gap between germline ends came to 19 bases. The CDR3 consists of 18 residues. Germline CDR1 is MDHEN and CDR2 is SYDVKM. The CDR3, as DNA: TGTGCCAGCAGTTTAGGAAGTGGACATGGAGCTGGCAATCAGCCCCAGCATTTT. It codes for CASSLGSGHGAGNQPQHF. Full variable domain (missing parts from reference TRBV28 and TRBJ1-5): DVKVTQSSRYLVKRTGEKVFLECVQDMDHENMFWYRQDPGLGLRLIYFSYDVKMKEKGDIPEGYSVSREKKERFSLILESASTNQTSMYLCASSLGSGHGAGNQPQHFGDGTRLSIL.

The chain recombines TRBV6-2 or TRBV6-3 with TRBJ1-1, with a tentative D call TRBD1 (5 bases). Per the germline V gene, CDR1 is MNHEY and CDR2 is SVGEGT. V shed 2 bases and J shed 3 bases, with 13 bases lying between them. CDR3 size: 15 residues. The CDR3: CASSYIRGGDTEAFF. The DNA of the CDR3 is TGTGCCAGCAGTTACATACGGGGGGGGGACACTGAAGCTTTCTTT.

J is TRBJ2-7 and V is TRBV6-5; D is perhaps TRBD2 (5 bases). Trimming stripped 0 bases from V and 2 bases from J, with 11 bases between. The CDR3 contains 15 residues. Germline loops: CDR1 MNHEY, CDR2 SVGAGI. The CDR3 nucleotides read TGTGCCAGCAGTTACTCGATTCCGGGGACCTACGAGCAGTACTTC. Protein: CASSYSIPGTYEQYF.

This chain uses TRBV4-2 with TRBJ2-1; TRBD1 or TRBD2 may be the D gene (5 bases each). The V gene lost 1 base and the J gene lost 0 bases, with 13 bases spanning the gap. CDR3 size: 17 residues. Germline loops: CDR1 LGHNA, CDR2 YNFKEQ. The CDR3 nucleotides are TGTGCCAGCAGCCAAGCTGGGGGAGCGAGCTCCTACAATGAGCAGTTCTTC. This translates into CASSQAGGASSYNEQFF.

The chain is built from TRBV24-1 and TRBJ2-1; 10 bases fit TRBD2. The CDR3 consists of 16 residues. V shed 4 bases, J shed 0 bases, and the junction held 2 bases outside the gene matches. In germline, CDR1 is KGHDR, CDR2 SFDVKD. Here the CDR3 DNA reads TGTGCCACCAGTGACACTAGCGGGAACTCCTACAATGAGCAGTTCTTC. It specifies CATSDTSGNSYNEQFF.

The chain links TRBV19 to TRBJ1-1; D is perhaps TRBD1 (5 bases). Germline assignment: CDR1 LNHDA and CDR2 SQIVND (reference sequence). The CDR3 length is 12 residues. The V gene lost 6 bases and the J gene lost 12 bases, with 17 bases spanning the gap. The CDR3 coding sequence is TGTGCCAGTAGCCCACCTAATGGGGGATCTTTCTTT. It codes for CASSPPNGGSFF.

The genes are TRBV6-2 or TRBV6-3 and TRBJ2-2; 9 positions agree with TRBD1. The germline CDR1 and CDR2 sequences are MNHEY and SVGEGT. This CDR3 spans 14 amino acids. Trimming took 6 bases from V and 6 from J; bases not matched to a gene: 5. The CDR3 DNA reads TGTGCCAGCAGCTCTGGACAGGGGTCCGGGGAGCTGTTTTTT. Translating it yields CASSSGQGSGELFF.

The chain combines TRBV28 with TRBJ1-2; D unclear. V shed 4 bases and J shed 3 bases, with 18 bases lying between them. The CDR3 contains 16 residues. The V gene's germline CDR1 is MDHEN and CDR2 SYDVKM. CDR3 amino acids: CASSSGGPPTYYGYTF. The CDR3 DNA is TGTGCCAGCAGTTCTGGAGGACCGCCAACATACTATGGCTACACCTTC.

The rearrangement links TRBV2 to TRBJ1-5; unclear D gene. There are 14 residues in the CDR3. Germline values: CDR1 SNHLY, CDR2 FYNNEI. Trimming cost V 4 bases and J 3 bases, with 10 bases left between them. Here the CDR3 DNA reads TGTGCCAGCAGTGGTTCAGGCTTCAATCAGCCCCAGCATTTT. Translating gives CASSGSGFNQPQHF.

CDR3: CSVEGQGPNEQFF. The CDR3 DNA is TGCAGCGTTGAGGGACAGGGCCCCAATGAGCAGTTCTTC. The chain combines TRBV29-1 with TRBJ2-1; TRBD1 aligns across 9 bases. Germline loops: CDR1 SQVTM, CDR2 ANQGSEA. This CDR3 has 13 residues. J gave up 6 bases and V 3 bases, and 3 bases lay outside the gene matches.

CDR3: CASSYGLAANEQFF. CDR3 nucleotides: TGTGCCAGCAGTTACGGGCTAGCGGCAAATGAGCAGTTCTTC. The V gene is TRBV6-2 or TRBV6-3, the J gene TRBJ2-1, with 7 bases fitting TRBD2. The CDR3 runs 14 residues. Germline-derived CDR1 and CDR2 are MNHEY and SVGEGT. Unmatched junction bases numbered 5, after V lost 2 bases and J lost 7 bases.

The genes are TRBV9 and TRBJ2-1, with D possibly TRBD2 on 6 matching bases. Per germline, CDR1 SGDLS and CDR2 YYNGEE. This CDR3 has 16 amino acids. Trimming took 0 bases from V and 2 from J, leaving 12 bases between them. CDR3: CASSVEGLATYNEQFF. The CDR3 bases are TGTGCCAGCAGCGTAGAGGGGCTAGCGACCTACAATGAGCAGTTCTTC.